One and the same sample provided the 20 T cell receptor beta chains below, sequenced in a study of cytomegalovirus exposure and HLA in healthy donors. PCR amplification relied on 60 Vbeta primers (plus 13 Jbeta primers). Sequencing was performed with immunoSEQ multiplex PCR; in TCRdb, only in-frame clones are kept and a portion is missing. This sample has approximately 150,000 clones; around 79% occur once, and the top ten carry 6% to 6.5%. The sample comprised PBMCs. These receptors were collected from a man aged 50 to 60 in good health and CMV-seropositive.

The genes are TRBV11-2 and TRBJ2-2; 9 bases align to TRBD1. V trimming: 6 bases; J trimming: 5 bases; junction bases outside the gene matches: 7. CDR1 and CDR2 (germline): SGHAT, FQNNGV. The CDR3 is made up of 15 amino acids. The CDR3 loop reads CASRPGGQGTGELFF. The CDR3 DNA sequence: TGTGCCAGCAGGCCAGGGGGACAGGGAACCGGGGAGCTGTTTTTT.

The J gene is TRBJ2-2, the V gene TRBV19; the match to TRBD2 covers 14 bases. Germline V gives CDR1 LNHDA, CDR2 SQIVND (reference sequence). The CDR3 length is 19 residues. With V trimmed by 6 bases and J by 5 bases, 14 bases remained unmatched. CDR3 region: CASRGTGGLAGGWTGELFF. The CDR3 nucleotides are TGTGCCAGTAGGGGGACAGGTGGACTAGCGGGAGGTTGGACCGGGGAGCTGTTTTTT.

The V call is TRBV21-1, the J call TRBJ1-3. TRBV21-1 constitutes a pseudogene. The CDR3 spans 14 residues. The CDR3 here is CASSKASVGNTIYF. CDR3 in DNA: TGTGCCAGCAGCAAAGCCTCCGTCGGAAACACCATATATTTT.

The rearrangement joins TRBV19 to TRBJ1-5, with 8 positions matching TRBD1. After removal of 5 bases from V and 5 bases from J, the junction contained 14 bases not matched to a gene. The CDR3 loop spans 17 amino acids. From germline, CDR1 is LNHDA and CDR2 SQIVND (reference sequence). CDR3 residues: CASSLSRDRRPYQPQHF. In DNA, the CDR3 is TGTGCCAGTAGTCTTAGCCGGGACAGGAGGCCTTATCAGCCCCAGCATTTT.

This clone has a single count. V and J are TRBV5-1 and TRBJ2-1, with 7 positions matching TRBD1. CDR3 length equals 18 residues. Germline V gene data show CDR1 as SGHRS and CDR2 as YFSETQ. V was clipped by 0 bases and J by 0 bases; unmatched bases: 9. This chain's CDR3 is CASSLGPSDRDSYNEQFF. CDR3 sequence (DNA): TGCGCCAGCAGCTTGGGCCCCTCAGACAGGGACTCCTACAATGAGCAGTTCTTC.

The V call is TRBV5-4, the J call TRBJ1-1; tentatively, D is TRBD1 (5 bases). V shed 4 bases and J shed 4 bases, with 8 bases lying between them. CDR1 is SGHNT and CDR2 is YYREEE in the germline V gene (reference sequence). CDR3 length: 12 amino acids. CDR3 DNA: TGTGCCAGCAGCGTTGACAGCACTGAAGCTTTCTTT. Translated: CASSVDSTEAFF.

J is TRBJ2-2 and V is TRBV7-2; 7 bases fit TRBD1. Trimming cost V 0 bases and J 7 bases; bases outside gene matches: 2. This CDR3 is built from 14 residues. The germline CDR1 and CDR2 sequences are SGHTA and FQGNSA. The CDR3 reads CASSLAGGHGELFF. CDR3 bases: TGTGCCAGCAGCTTAGCAGGGGGCCACGGGGAGCTGTTTTTT.

The chain is built from TRBV5-1 and TRBJ1-1, with a tentative D call TRBD1 (5 bases). V lost 5 bases and J lost 1, with 9 bases in between. The CDR3 extends over 13 amino acids. Germline loops: CDR1 SGHRS, CDR2 YFSETQ. CDR3 nucleotides: TGCGCCAGCAGTCGGGACTCGAACACTGAAGCTTTCTTT. Its protein product is CASSRDSNTEAFF.

The chain employs TRBV27 and TRBJ2-7, with 11 bases identical to TRBD2. This CDR3 has 15 amino acids. With 5 bases clipped from V and 5 bases from J, the junction kept 8 bases outside the gene matches. Germline V lookup: CDR1 MNHEY, CDR2 SMNVEV (reference sequence). CDR3 DNA sequence: TGTGCCAGCAGTGGGTCTAGCGGGAGGTTCGACGAGCAGTACTTC. Amino acids: CASSGSSGRFDEQYF.

The rearrangement joins TRBV6-5 to TRBJ2-2; D might be TRBD2 (5 bases). Germline V gene sequence: CDR1 MNHEY, CDR2 SVGAGI. Trimming cost V 7 bases and J 6 bases, with 9 bases left between them. The length of the CDR3 is 12 residues. The DNA of the CDR3 is TGTGCCAGCACAAACGGGGCCGGGGAGCTGTTTTTT. Translating it yields CASTNGAGELFF.

CDR3 in amino acids: CASSSTGLAGVNIQYF. In DNA form, the CDR3 reads TGTGCCAGCAGTTCCACGGGACTAGCGGGAGTAAACATTCAGTACTTC. The rearrangement links TRBV28 to TRBJ2-4, with TRBD2 identical over 14 bases. The V gene's germline CDR1 is MDHEN and CDR2 SYDVKM. The CDR3 length is 16 residues. Trimming took 4 bases from V and 6 from J; bases not matched to a gene: 5.

V and J are TRBV10-3 and TRBJ2-5, with 12 bases lining up with TRBD1. The CDR3 sequence is 19 residues long. Germline loops: CDR1 ENHRY, CDR2 SYGVKD. V was clipped by 1 base and J by 4 bases; unmatched bases: 13. In DNA form, the CDR3 reads TGTGCCATCAGTGAGTTCCCCGGGACAGGGGGCCTGTTTGGAGAGACCCAGTACTTC. This encodes CAISEFPGTGGLFGETQYF.

The rearrangement uses TRBV18 and TRBJ1-2; 9 nucleotides line up with TRBD1. Trimming took 6 bases from V and 0 from J; bases not matched to a gene: 8. Looked up from germline, CDR1 is KGHSH and CDR2 is LQKENI. CDR3 length: 16 amino acids. This CDR3 reads CASSPGQGPTNYGYTF. As DNA, the CDR3 is TGTGCCAGCTCTCCGGGACAGGGACCTACTAACTATGGCTACACCTTC. Full variable domain (missing parts from reference TRBV18 and TRBJ1-2): NAGVMQNPRHLVRRRGQEARLRCSPMKGHSHVYWYRQLPEEGLKFMVYLQKENIIDESGMPKERFSAEFPKEGPSILRIQQVVRGDSAAYFCASSPGQGPTNYGYTFGSGTRLTVV.

This sequence joins TRBV28 and TRBJ2-1; 10 nucleotides align to TRBD1. The CDR3 consists of 17 residues. With V trimmed by 9 bases and J by 9 bases, 20 bases remained unmatched. CDR1 is MDHEN and CDR2 is SYDVKM in the germline V gene. The CDR3 protein is CASQTGGATGKGTEQFF. DNA of the CDR3: TGTGCCAGTCAGACAGGGGGCGCAACAGGGAAGGGGACTGAGCAGTTCTTC.

The J gene is TRBJ2-1, the V gene TRBV11-2; D gene uncertain. Looked up from germline, CDR1 is SGHAT and CDR2 is FQNNGV. V was cut by 4 bases and J by 7 bases, with 20 bases left in between. The CDR3 has 16 residues. Here the CDR3 reads CASSSYFGSTLNEQFF. The DNA for the CDR3 is TGTGCCAGCAGCTCTTATTTTGGTTCGACTTTGAATGAGCAGTTCTTC. The whole variable domain, remainder taken from reference TRBV11-2 and TRBJ2-1, is EAGVAQSPRYKIIEKRQSVAFWCNPISGHATLYWYQQILGQGPKLLIQFQNNGVVDDSQLPKDRFSAERLKGVDSTLKIQPAKLEDSAVYLCASSSYFGSTLNEQFFGPGTRLTVL.

This clone was seen only once. The chain couples TRBV7-9 to TRBJ2-5, with D hard to call. Germline V gene sequence: CDR1 SEHNR, CDR2 FQNEAQ (reference sequence). The ends were cut back, 2 bases at V and 3 bases at J, with 7 bases in the middle. This CDR3 is 13 amino acids long. CDR3 in amino acids: CASSLWQKETQYF. In nucleotides, the CDR3 is TGTGCCAGCAGCTTATGGCAGAAAGAGACCCAGTACTTC.

This CDR3 is CASRGDREYNEQFF. DNA for the CDR3: TGTGCCAGCAGGGGGGACAGGGAGTACAATGAGCAGTTCTTC. This chain uses TRBV2 with TRBJ2-1; 9 bases match TRBD1. The CDR3 is 14 residues long. Per the germline V gene, CDR1 is SNHLY and CDR2 is FYNNEI. V shed 6 bases, J shed 4 bases, and the junction held 4 bases outside the gene matches.

The J gene is TRBJ2-5, the V gene TRBV2; tentatively, D is TRBD2 (6 bases). The germline CDR1 and CDR2 sequences are SNHLY and FYNNEI. The V end lost 2 bases, the J end lost 4 bases, and 14 bases lay between the germline ends. The length of the CDR3 is 15 residues. The CDR3 here is CASSENGGGVETQYF. The CDR3 nucleotides are TGTGCCAGCAGTGAAAATGGTGGAGGGGTAGAGACCCAGTACTTC. Variable domain in full (rest from reference TRBV2 and TRBJ2-5): EPEVTQTPSHQVTQMGQEVILRCVPISNHLYFYWYRQILGQKVEFLVSFYNNEISEKSEIFDDQFSVERPDGSNFTLKIRSTKLEDSAMYFCASSENGGGVETQYFGPGTRLLVL.

Points on this clone: Other DNA variants within this sample encode the same CDR3. The rearrangement joins TRBV5-1 to TRBJ1-6; 7 nucleotides align to TRBD1. The CDR3 has 16 residues. The J segment lost 0 bases and the V segment lost 2 bases, leaving 2 bases of the junction unmatched. Germline CDR1 SGHRS, CDR2 YFSETQ. The CDR3 sequence: CASSLGGSSYNSPLHF. The CDR3 DNA follows: TGCGCCAGCAGCTTAGGGGGCAGCTCCTATAATTCACCCCTCCACTTT.

The chain carries TRBV5-4 and TRBJ2-7, with a weak D call TRBD1 (5 bases). This CDR3 region has 15 residues. Per germline, CDR1 SGHNT and CDR2 YYREEE (reference sequence). V was clipped by 0 bases and J by 2 bases, with 12 bases between them. CDR3 sequence: CASSLESGRAYEQYF. DNA for the CDR3: TGTGCCAGCAGCTTGGAGTCAGGGCGAGCCTACGAGCAGTACTTC.